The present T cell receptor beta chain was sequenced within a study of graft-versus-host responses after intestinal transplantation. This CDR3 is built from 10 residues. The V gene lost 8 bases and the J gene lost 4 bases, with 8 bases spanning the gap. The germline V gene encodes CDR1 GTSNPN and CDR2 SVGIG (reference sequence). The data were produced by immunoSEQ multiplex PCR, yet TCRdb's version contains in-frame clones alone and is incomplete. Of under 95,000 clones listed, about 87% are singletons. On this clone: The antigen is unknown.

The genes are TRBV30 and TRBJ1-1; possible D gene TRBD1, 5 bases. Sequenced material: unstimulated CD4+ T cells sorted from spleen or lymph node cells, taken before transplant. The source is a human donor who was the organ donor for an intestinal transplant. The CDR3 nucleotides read TGTGCCGGGGGGACCACTGAAGCTTTCTTT. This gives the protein CAGGTTEAFF.